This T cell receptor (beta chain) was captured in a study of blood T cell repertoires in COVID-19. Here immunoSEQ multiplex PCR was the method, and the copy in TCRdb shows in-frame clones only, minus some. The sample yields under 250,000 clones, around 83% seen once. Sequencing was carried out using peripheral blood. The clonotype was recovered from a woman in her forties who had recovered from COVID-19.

CDR3 protein: CASSYRLAGGLDTQYF. For the CDR3, the DNA is TGCGCCAGCAGCTACAGACTAGCGGGGGGGCTAGATACGCAGTATTTT. J is TRBJ2-3 and V is TRBV5-1, with 14 bases identical to TRBD2. Looked up from germline, CDR1 is SGHRS and CDR2 is YFSETQ. Trimming removed 3 bases from V and 5 bases from J; junction bases left unmatched: 5. The CDR3 spans 16 residues.